This record covers a single TCR beta chain. This sample stems from a study of blood T cell repertoires in COVID-19. Study-level information: Material from acute and convalescent COVID-19 was sourced from the United States, Italy and Spain. In each case, the material was cDNA or gDNA derived from T cells, B-cell-depleted T cells, or PBMCs.

In the original workflow: Amplification with reference gene primers provided the estimates of nucleated cell counts. The repertoire was sequenced with immunoSEQ multiplex PCR; TCRdb's copy has only in-frame clones and lacks some. Clonal size and the V and J genes are those of that table, whereas D and trimming came from the DNA. The top ten clones hold 15% to 20% of a sample with tens of thousands of clones, about 80% of them seen once. The CDR3 extends over 14 amino acids. Germline CDR1 and CDR2: SGHTA and FQGTGA. Trimming took 3 bases from V and 8 from J, leaving 13 bases between them. Input material: peripheral blood. This chain joins TRBV7-3 and TRBJ2-2; possible D gene TRBD2, 6 bases. This TCR was recovered from a man between 65 and 80 years old who had recovered from COVID-19. The CDR3 bases are TGTGCCAGCAGCTTGGCGGGGACGGTTGGGGAGCTGTTTTTT. Translating it yields CASSLAGTVGELFF. Supplemented by reference TRBV7-3 and TRBJ2-2, the full variable domain reads GAGVSQTPSNKVTEKGKYVELRCDPISGHTALYWYRQSLGQGPEFLIYFQGTGAADDSGLPNDRFFAVRPEGSVSTLKIQRTERGDSAVYLCASSLAGTVGELFFGEGSRLTVL.